This TCR beta chain is from a study of cytomegalovirus exposure and HLA in healthy donors. Whole-study results and caveats: Among the CMV-associated chains, three were confirmed in vitro as specific for CMV antigens.

On this clone: Antigen unknown.

The CDR3 length is 13 residues. From germline, CDR1 is LNHDA and CDR2 SQIVND (reference sequence). J was trimmed by 7 bases and V by 1 base; bases with no gene match: 3. The PCR was carried out with 60 Vbeta primers and 13 Jbeta primers. Repertoires were generated with immunoSEQ multiplex PCR, while TCRdb's copy carries only in-frame clones and drops some. The repertoire has under 200,000 clones, around 75% of them found once; the top ten carry about 1.7%. The sample consisted of PBMCs. The origin of this receptor is a woman aged 25 to 45 in good health and CMV-seronegative. The V call is TRBV19, the J call TRBJ1-2, with 7 bases aligning to TRBD1. The CDR3 nucleotides are TGTGCCAGTAGTATAGCGGCAGGGGGTGGCTACACCTTC. This gives the protein CASSIAAGGGYTF.